This T cell receptor (beta chain) comes out of a study of Graves' ophthalmopathy and Graves' hyperthyroidism. Findings and caveats of the study: Blood also harbored most expanded thyroid clonotypes above 0.001 frequency. Ophthalmopathy progression prediction by the model yielded a sensitivity of more than 60% and a specificity of nearly 75%.

RNA transcripts were the source from which TCR beta CDR3 regions were amplified. First-round RT-PCR used HTBI primers; second-round multiplex PCR followed. TCRdb recomputed calls from the multiplex PCR reads with MiXCR, one row per CDR3 protein. The top ten hold more than 45% of the sample, which has about 240,000 distinct CDR3 sequences, about 47% seen once. V was clipped by 8 bases and J by 4 bases; unmatched bases: 7. Germline V gene data show CDR1 as SGHTA and CDR2 as FQGNSA. The CDR3 runs 13 residues. This clonotype came up a few times. Its antigen is not identified. The authors diagnosed from clinical symptoms, serum thyroxine, TRAb, thyroid ultrasound and orbital computed tomography. The PBMCs had their origin in approximately 10 ml of fresh peripheral blood.

The chain carries TRBV7-2 and TRBJ1-2; 7 bases align to TRBD1. The specimen sequenced was peripheral blood. The TCR originated in an adult man with Graves' ophthalmopathy. Written as DNA, the CDR3 is TGTGCCAGCGACGACAGGGCCCTCTATGGCTACACCTTC. Protein product: CASDDRALYGYTF. The full variable domain, with the rest looked up from reference TRBV7-2 and TRBJ1-2, is GAGVSQSPSNKVTEKGKDVELRCDPISGHTALYWYRQSLGQGLEFLIYFQGNSAPDKSGLPSDRFSAERTGGSVSTLTIQRTQQEDSAVYLCASDDRALYGYTFGSGTRLTVV.